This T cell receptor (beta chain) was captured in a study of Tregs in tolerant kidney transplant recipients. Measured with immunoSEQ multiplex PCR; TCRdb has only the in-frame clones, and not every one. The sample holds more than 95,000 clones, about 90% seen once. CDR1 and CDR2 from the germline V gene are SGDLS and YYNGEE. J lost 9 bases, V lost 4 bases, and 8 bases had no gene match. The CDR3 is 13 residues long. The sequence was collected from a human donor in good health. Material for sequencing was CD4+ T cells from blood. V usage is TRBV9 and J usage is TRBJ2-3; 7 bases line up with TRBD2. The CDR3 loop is CASSQAGKGTQYF. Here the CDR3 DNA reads TGTGCCAGCAGCCAAGCGGGGAAGGGAACGCAGTATTTT.